Listed here is a single TCR beta chain. Its antigen is as yet unknown. This sample is part of a study of OX40 agonist ivuxolimab in advanced cancers. About the research overall: Hepatocellular carcinoma, melanoma, renal cell or head and neck cancer affected the dose-escalation patients. A male proportion of about 80% was recorded, with mean age about 54 years and range 23 to 79. Study conclusions and caveats: CD8+ T cells (on average) carried more expanded clones than CD4+ T cells. Certain nonresponders likewise exhibited a low normalized T-cell clonal expansion.

Measured with immunoSEQ multiplex PCR; TCRdb has only the in-frame clones, and not every one. The data contain 63,000 or so clones, approximately 78% of them seen just once; the ten biggest clones take up 0.9% to 1.2%. Specimen: CD4+ or CD8+ T cells sorted from blood, collected in a trial of the OX40 agonist ivuxolimab. The sequence came from an adult with an advanced solid tumor such as melanoma, head and neck, liver or kidney cancer.

Here the CDR3 reads CASSAEGRHGYTF. CDR3 bases: TGTGCCAGCAGCGCAGAGGGACGGCATGGCTACACCTTC. The chain combines TRBV5-4 with TRBJ1-2; D is perhaps TRBD1 (5 bases). The CDR3 loop spans 13 amino acids. Germline CDR1 is SGHNT and CDR2 is YYREEE (reference sequence). V shed 4 bases and J shed 6 bases, with 13 bases lying between them.